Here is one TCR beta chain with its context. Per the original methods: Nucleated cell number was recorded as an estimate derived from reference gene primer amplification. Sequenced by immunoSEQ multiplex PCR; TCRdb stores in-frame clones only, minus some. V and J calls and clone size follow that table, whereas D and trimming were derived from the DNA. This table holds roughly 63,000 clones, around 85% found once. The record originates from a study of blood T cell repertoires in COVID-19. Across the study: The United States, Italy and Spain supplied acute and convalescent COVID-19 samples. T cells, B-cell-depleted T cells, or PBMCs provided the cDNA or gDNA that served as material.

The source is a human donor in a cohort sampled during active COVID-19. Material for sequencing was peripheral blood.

The CDR3 coding sequence is TGTGCCAGCAGCTTCCTCCCACAGAACACCGGGGAGCTGTTTTTT. Translated, it gives CASSFLPQNTGELFF. The genes are TRBV7-2 and TRBJ2-2; D uncertain. The CDR3 has 15 residues. Germline V CDR1 and CDR2: SGHTA, FQGNSA. Trimming cost V 3 bases and J 1 base, with 9 bases left between them. The complete variable domain, with remaining parts taken from reference TRBV7-2 and TRBJ2-2, reads GAGVSQSPSNKVTEKGKDVELRCDPISGHTALYWYRQSLGQGLEFLIYFQGNSAPDKSGLPSDRFSAERTGGSVSTLTIQRTQQEDSAVYLCASSFLPQNTGELFFGEGSRLTVL.